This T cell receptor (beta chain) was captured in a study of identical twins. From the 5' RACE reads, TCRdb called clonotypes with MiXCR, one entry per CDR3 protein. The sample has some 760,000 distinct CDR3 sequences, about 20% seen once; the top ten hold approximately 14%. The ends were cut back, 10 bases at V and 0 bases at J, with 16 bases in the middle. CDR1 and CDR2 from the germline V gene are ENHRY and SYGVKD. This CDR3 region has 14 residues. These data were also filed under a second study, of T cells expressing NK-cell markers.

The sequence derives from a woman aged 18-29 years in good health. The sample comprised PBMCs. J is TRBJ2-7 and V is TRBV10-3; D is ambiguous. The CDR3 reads CATVTTLSSYEQYF. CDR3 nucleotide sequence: TGTGCCACCGTGACCACCCTAAGCTCCTACGAGCAGTACTTC.